A single sample gave rise to the 23 T cell receptor beta chains below, sequenced in a study of molecular identifiers for immune sequencing clone quantification. TCRdb analysed the PCR reads with MiXCR anew, one entry per CDR3 protein. The table lists around 300,000 distinct CDR3 sequences, roughly 24% of them singletons. The sample consisted of naive CD8+ T cells from blood, with Jurkat cell RNA spiked in. Noted subset: FACS-sorted CD8+CD4-CCR7+CD45RA+ naive T cells. These receptors all stem from a human donor in good health. Some libraries in this study had Jurkat cell RNA spiked in.

This clonotype was seen at least ten times. The chain joins TRBV28 to TRBJ2-7; D uncertain. The CDR3 sequence is 12 residues long. The V gene's germline CDR1 is MDHEN and CDR2 SYDVKM. V lost 2 bases, J lost 2 bases, and 4 bases lay in between. Written as DNA, the CDR3 is TGTGCCAGCAGTTTAAGCCCCTACGAGCAGTACTTC. This gives the protein CASSLSPYEQYF.

This chain joins TRBV7-9 and TRBJ2-7; maybe TRBD1 (5 bases). CDR1 is SEHNR and CDR2 is FQNEAQ in the germline V gene (reference sequence). This CDR3 has 15 residues. Trimming cost V 4 bases and J 5 bases, with 18 bases left between them. CDR3 coding DNA: TGTGCCAGCAGCTCTGTCTCCTCATCAGGGAACGAGCAGTACTTC. Its protein product is CASSSVSSSGNEQYF.

The sample holds a few counts of this clonotype. This chain connects TRBV20-1 to TRBJ2-1, with TRBD2 matching 7 bases. The germline gives CDR1 DFQATT, CDR2 SNEGSKA (reference sequence). The CDR3 extends over 13 amino acids. V was pared by 5 bases and J by 1 base, with 2 bases of the junction left unmatched. CDR3 amino acids: CSASLASYNEQFF. CDR3 DNA: TGCAGTGCTTCACTAGCGTCCTACAATGAGCAGTTCTTC.

This clonotype was seen ten or more times. V usage is TRBV30 and J usage is TRBJ1-1; D is unresolved. The CDR3 has 11 amino acids. Trimming stripped 3 bases from V and 0 bases from J, with 2 bases between. Germline V gene sequence: CDR1 GTSNPN, CDR2 SVGIG (reference sequence). The CDR3 bases are TGTGCCTGGAGCGTGAACACTGAAGCTTTCTTT. This encodes CAWSVNTEAFF.

This clonotype appeared a few times. A clone one base away is much larger, so this may be a read error. This chain links TRBV7-8 with TRBJ2-4, with TRBD2 identical over 13 bases. Germline V lookup: CDR1 SGHVS, CDR2 FQNEAQ. This CDR3 comprises 18 residues. This CDR3 reads CANSAGLAGVEAKNIQYF. The CDR3 region has the DNA TGTGCCAACAGCGCCGGACTAGCGGGAGTTGAAGCCAAAAACATTCAGTACTTC.

This clonotype was detected once. Given a much more abundant clone one base away, this may be a read error. In DNA, the CDR3 is TGCGCCAGCAGCCAAGATAGGACAGGGGCTCTAAATCGGCCCCAGCATTTT. Encoded protein: CASSQDRTGALNRPQHF. This sequence joins TRBV4-3 and TRBJ1-5, with 9 positions matching TRBD1. Germline CDR1 reads LGHNA; CDR2 reads YSLEER. This CDR3 comprises 17 residues.

This clonotype was counted many times. V and J are TRBV7-2 and TRBJ1-1; 8 nucleotides match TRBD1. Per the germline V gene, CDR1 is SGHTA and CDR2 is FQGNSA. The CDR3 contains 15 residues. The V segment lost 4 bases and the J segment 5 bases; nucleotides outside the gene matches: 9. In DNA form, the CDR3 reads TGTGCCAGCAGCTACTGGACAGGGTGGACGACTGAAGCTTTCTTT. It encodes CASSYWTGWTTEAFF.

Notes on this clonotype: This may be a read error, as it is one base from a much larger clone. The chain uses TRBV29-1 and TRBJ2-1; D not resolved. In germline, CDR1 is SQVTM, CDR2 ANQGSEA. The CDR3 extends over 9 amino acids. V was clipped by 4 bases and J by 9 bases, with 4 bases between them. CDR3: CSVGCEQFF. CDR3 sequence (DNA): TGCAGCGTTGGTTGTGAGCAGTTCTTC.

A word on this clonotype: The junction shows a germline mismatch at one end, possibly a read error. The chain couples TRBV4-3 to TRBJ2-5, with D perhaps matching TRBD1 (5 bases). The CDR3 totals 14 residues. CDR1 and CDR2 from the germline V gene are LGHNA and YSLEER. The DNA of the CDR3 is TGCGCCAACAGCCAAGTCACAGGTCAAGAGACCCAGTACTTC. It yields the protein CANSQVTGQETQYF.

This clonotype was counted once. A much larger clone lies a single base off, so this may be a read error. V and J are TRBV5-1 and TRBJ2-7, with D tentatively TRBD1 or TRBD2 (5 bases each). From germline, CDR1 is SGHRS and CDR2 YFSETQ. The V gene lost 5 bases and the J gene lost 2 bases, with 11 bases spanning the gap. CDR3 size: 13 residues. The CDR3 here is CASRFEGPYEQYF. CDR3 sequence (DNA): TGCGCCAGCAGATTTGAGGGACCCTACGAGCAGTACTTC.

This clonotype occurred many times. The junction differs from germline at one of its ends, possibly a read error. The chain couples TRBV4-1 to TRBJ2-7; 11 bases fit TRBD2. Per the germline V gene, CDR1 is MGHRA and CDR2 is YSYEKL. The length of the CDR3 is 15 residues. The CDR3 coding sequence is TGTGCCAGCAGTCCCGGACTAGCGGGCTCCTACGAGCAGTACTTC. It specifies CASSPGLAGSYEQYF.

This clonotype has just one count. This sequence may be a read error, since a much larger clone differs from it by one base. This chain links TRBV6-5 with TRBJ2-5; maybe TRBD2 (6 bases). Germline-derived CDR1 and CDR2 are MNHEY and SVGAGI. The CDR3 is 13 amino acids. Written as DNA, the CDR3 is TGTGGCAGCAGTTACTCGGAGGGAGAGACCCAGTACTTC. Translated, it gives CGSSYSEGETQYF.

V is TRBV19 and J is TRBJ1-1; D is possibly TRBD1 (5 bases). Trimming cost V 5 bases and J 4 bases, with 17 bases left between them. This CDR3 is 15 amino acids long. Germline values: CDR1 LNHDA, CDR2 SQIVND (reference sequence). Written as DNA, the CDR3 is TGTGCCAGTAGTTTATCGGGACTCCAGAGCACTGAAGCTTTCTTT. Encoded protein: CASSLSGLQSTEAFF.

This clonotype was seen more than once but under ten times. The genes are TRBV29-1 and TRBJ2-5; D may match TRBD1 or TRBD2 (6 bases each). The CDR3 is 15 residues long. The germline V and J ends were trimmed by 1 base and 4 bases, with 16 bases remaining between them. CDR1 and CDR2 (germline): SQVTM, ANQGSEA. CDR3 sequence: CSVEGGAGPVETQYF. The CDR3 coding sequence is TGCAGCGTTGAAGGGGGGGCAGGCCCAGTAGAGACCCAGTACTTC.

Concerning this clonotype: A read error may explain this, as a much larger clone is one base away. The V gene is TRBV27, the J gene TRBJ1-4, with D maybe TRBD1 (6 bases). The CDR3 is 17 residues long. Germline V gene data show CDR1 as MNHEY and CDR2 as SMNVEV (reference sequence). The CDR3 nucleotides are TGTGCCAGCAGTTTCCCTATCAGAAGGGGGATCAGTGAAAAACCGTTTTTT. This encodes CASSFPIRRGISEKPFF.

This clonotype was seen ten or more times. This rearrangement joins TRBV5-8 to TRBJ2-7, with D maybe TRBD1 (5 bases). Trimming took off 0 bases at V and 7 bases at J, with 11 bases between the two ends. The CDR3 contains 13 residues. In germline, CDR1 is SGHTS, CDR2 YDEGEE. As DNA, the CDR3 is TGTGCCAGCAGCTTGGGATCAGGGTTTGAGCAGTACTTC. It codes for CASSLGSGFEQYF.

This chain connects TRBV5-1 to TRBJ2-7, with 12 nucleotides matching TRBD2. Germline V CDR1 and CDR2: SGHRS, YFSETQ. CDR3 length equals 16 residues. Trimming cost V 2 bases and J 3 bases; bases outside gene matches: 6. The CDR3 DNA is TGCGCCAGCAGCTTTGGACTAGCGGGATACGGCTACGAGCAGTACTTC. This encodes CASSFGLAGYGYEQYF.

There are many counts of this clonotype. V and J are TRBV28 and TRBJ2-5, with a tentative D call TRBD1 (6 bases). The CDR3 is 14 residues long. CDR1 and CDR2 from the germline V gene are MDHEN and SYDVKM. V was clipped by 5 bases and J by 4 bases, with 14 bases between them. The CDR3 nucleotides are TGTGCCAGCAGTATCTACAGGGCTTCAGAGACCCAGTACTTC. This sequence encodes CASSIYRASETQYF. Variable domain in full (rest from reference TRBV28 and TRBJ2-5): DVKVTQSSRYLVKRTGEKVFLECVQDMDHENMFWYRQDPGLGLRLIYFSYDVKMKEKGDIPEGYSVSREKKERFSLILESASTNQTSMYLCASSIYRASETQYFGPGTRLLVL.

This clonotype was detected only a few times. The chain couples TRBV29-1 to TRBJ2-3; perhaps TRBD2 as D (6 bases). V gave up 4 bases and J gave up 2 bases, with 16 bases separating them. The CDR3 length is 15 residues. Looked up from germline, CDR1 is SQVTM and CDR2 is ANQGSEA. Written as DNA, the CDR3 is TGCAGCGTTGGACTAGTGGGAATTTACACAGATACGCAGTATTTT. It translates to CSVGLVGIYTDTQYF.

This clonotype was seen repeatedly, ten times or more. The J gene is TRBJ1-1, the V gene TRBV12-3 or TRBV12-4; D uncertain. Trimming left V 5 bases short and J 8 bases short, with 15 bases between. CDR3 length equals 13 residues. The CDR3 here is CASSNEDGAEAFF. In DNA, the CDR3 is TGTGCCAGCAGTAATGAAGACGGAGCGGAAGCTTTCTTT.

This rearrangement joins TRBV12-3 or TRBV12-4 to TRBJ2-3; 9 bases are a match to TRBD2. The J segment lost 6 bases and the V segment lost 3 bases, leaving 4 bases of the junction unmatched. The CDR3 spans 14 residues. CDR3: CASSFGLAPDTQYF. CDR3 bases: TGTGCCAGCAGTTTCGGACTAGCGCCTGATACGCAGTATTTT.

The chain has TRBV30 and TRBJ2-3; no definite D call. This CDR3 is built from 12 residues. V lost 2 bases, J lost 6 bases, and 9 bases lay in between. Germline assignment: CDR1 GTSNPN and CDR2 SVGIG (reference sequence). CDR3 protein: CAWSPRPDTQYF. The CDR3, as DNA: TGTGCCTGGAGTCCGAGGCCGGATACGCAGTATTTT.

This clonotype was counted between two and nine times. The CDR3 nucleotides read TGTGCCAGCAGCCAAGCCCGGGACTACGCCTACGAGCAGTACTTC. Translation: CASSQARDYAYEQYF. V gene TRBV3-1 combines with J gene TRBJ2-7; 7 nucleotides match TRBD2. Germline CDR1 reads LGHDT; CDR2 reads YNNKEL (reference sequence). V gave up 1 base and J gave up 2 bases; unmatched junction bases: 5. This CDR3 region has 15 residues.